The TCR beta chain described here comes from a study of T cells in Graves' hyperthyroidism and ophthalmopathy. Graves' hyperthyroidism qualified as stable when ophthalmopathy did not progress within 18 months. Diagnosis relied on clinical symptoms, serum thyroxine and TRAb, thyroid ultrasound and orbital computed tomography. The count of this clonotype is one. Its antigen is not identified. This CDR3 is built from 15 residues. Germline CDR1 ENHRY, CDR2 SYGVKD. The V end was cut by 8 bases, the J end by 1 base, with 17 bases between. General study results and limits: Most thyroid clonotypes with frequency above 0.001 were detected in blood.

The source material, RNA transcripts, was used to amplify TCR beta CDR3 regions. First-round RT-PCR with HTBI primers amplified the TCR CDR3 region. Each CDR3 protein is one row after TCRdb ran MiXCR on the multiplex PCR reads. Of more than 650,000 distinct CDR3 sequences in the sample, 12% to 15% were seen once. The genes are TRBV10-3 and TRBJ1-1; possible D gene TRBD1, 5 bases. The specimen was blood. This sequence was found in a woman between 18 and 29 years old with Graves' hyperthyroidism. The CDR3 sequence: CAICRDGGGNTEAFF. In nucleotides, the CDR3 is TGTGCCATCTGCAGGGACGGGGGAGGGAACACTGAAGCTTTCTTT.